The rows below give T cell receptor beta chains drawn from one sample of a study of CD8 T cells in Susac syndrome. TCRdb passed the immunoSEQ multiplex PCR reads through MiXCR, listing each CDR3 protein once. In the table there are 110,000 to 150,000 distinct CDR3 sequences, almost 96% of which are singletons. Sequencing used CD4+ T cells from PBMCs. These receptor sequences come from a human donor with Susac syndrome. CDR3s include the opening cysteine and the closing phenylalanine or tryptophan. A D gene is named only where the DNA matches it firmly. For some rows the clone size is stated as once, few or many, or as a class when expanded; others skip it.

D gene,V gene,J gene,clone size,CDR3 protein,CDR3 DNA
-,TRBV9,TRBJ1-6,-,CASSVGGARDSLHF,TGTGCCAGCAGCGTGGGGGGAGCACGCGATTCCCTCCACTTT
-,TRBV5-1,TRBJ2-5,-,CASSLSTPVRETQYF,TGCGCCAGCAGCTTAAGTACGCCTGTCAGGGAGACCCAGTACTTC
-,TRBV11-2,TRBJ1-6,-,CASSLDGQNYNSPLHF,TGTGCCAGCAGCTTAGATGGACAGAACTATAATTCACCCCTCCACTTT
TRBD1,TRBV18,TRBJ2-1,-,CASSDDRGPYNEQFF,TGTGCCAGCTCAGACGACAGGGGCCCCTACAATGAGCAGTTCTTC
-,TRBV9,TRBJ1-2,-,CASSPTMGENYGYTF,TGTGCCAGCAGTCCTACCATGGGGGAGAACTATGGCTACACCTTC
TRBD2,TRBV2,TRBJ2-1,-,CASLLARTSGSYNEQFF,TGTGCCAGCTTATTGGCCAGGACTAGCGGTTCCTACAATGAGCAGTTCTTC
TRBD1,TRBV19,TRBJ2-3,once,CASSSTDRDSSTDTQYF,TGTGCCAGTAGTTCGACGGACAGGGACTCTAGCACAGATACGCAGTATTTT
TRBD2,TRBV2,TRBJ2-2,-,CASSEGLAGPGELFF,TGTGCCAGCAGCGAGGGACTAGCGGGGCCCGGGGAGCTGTTTTTT
TRBD1,TRBV4-1,TRBJ1-1,-,CASSASDRVEAFF,TGCGCCAGCAGCGCATCTGACAGGGTGGAAGCTTTCTTT
TRBD2,TRBV5-1,TRBJ2-1,-,CASSLAGLAGGYNEQFF,TGCGCCAGCAGCCTCGCTGGACTAGCGGGAGGGTACAATGAGCAGTTCTTC
-,TRBV21-1,TRBJ2-2,-,CASSKGGRGAVVWLFF,TGTGCCAGCAGCAAAGGCGGCAGGGGGGCAGTAGTTTGGCTGTTTTTT
TRBD1,TRBV18,TRBJ1-5,-,CASSPAQGAGQPQHF,TGTGCCAGCTCACCAGCCCAGGGGGCTGGTCAGCCCCAGCATTTT
TRBD1,TRBV9,TRBJ2-1,-,CASSAGGTGFDEQFF,TGTGCCAGCAGCGCCGGGGGGACAGGGTTCGATGAGCAGTTCTTC
TRBD2,TRBV10-3,TRBJ2-1,-,CAISGRADGEQFF,TGTGCCATCAGCGGGAGGGCCGACGGCGAGCAGTTCTTC
TRBD2,TRBV5-4,TRBJ2-5,-,CASSFPGGIEETQYF,TGTGCCAGCAGCTTTCCGGGGGGGATAGAAGAGACCCAGTACTTC
-,TRBV9,TRBJ2-7,-,CASSRGHGTSSYEQYF,TGTGCCAGCAGCAGGGGACATGGCACTAGCTCCTACGAGCAGTACTTC
TRBD1,TRBV25-1,TRBJ2-7,-,CASSERRGTGISEQYF,TGTGCCAGCAGTGAAAGGAGGGGGACAGGGATATCCGAGCAGTACTTC
-,TRBV29-1,TRBJ2-3,-,CSVALLSTDTQYF,TGCAGCGTTGCACTTCTGAGCACAGATACGCAGTATTTT
-,TRBV20-1,TRBJ2-3,-,CSSLASGDTQYF,TGCAGTTCCTTGGCCTCGGGCGATACGCAGTATTTT
-,TRBV7-2,TRBJ2-1,-,CASSLTWYEQFF,TGTGCCAGCAGCTTAACATGGTATGAGCAGTTCTTC
-,TRBV11-2,TRBJ2-2,once,CASNRQVGIAGELFF,TGTGCCAGCAACCGACAGGTTGGGATCGCCGGGGAGCTGTTTTTT
TRBD2,TRBV9,TRBJ2-2,-,CASSLLGGVTGELFF,TGTGCCAGCAGCCTCCTTGGGGGGGTGACCGGGGAGCTGTTTTTT